Listed here are 21 T cell receptor beta chains from one sample, sequenced in a study of cytomegalovirus exposure and HLA in healthy donors. The method was immunoSEQ multiplex PCR; TCRdb's version includes in-frame clones alone and lacks a portion of them. There are 55,000 to 80,000 clones in the sample; approximately 94% occur only once, and approximately 1.5% lies in the top ten. The sample comprised PBMCs. The receptors originated from a man aged 18 to 29 in good health and CMV-seropositive.

Concerning this clone: Its ends do not fully match the called genes, so a read error is possible. The chain couples TRBV6-5 to TRBJ2-1, with 9 bases that match TRBD2. The CDR3 runs 15 residues. Germline V gene sequence: CDR1 MNHEY, CDR2 SVGAGI. Here the CDR3 DNA reads TGTGCCAGCAGTTACTTAGCGGGGGAATACAGTGAGCAGTTCTTC. Its translation is CASSYLAGEYSEQFF.

V is TRBV15 and J is TRBJ2-5, with TRBD1 identical over 8 bases. This CDR3 region has 16 residues. Germline lookup yields CDR1 LNHNV and CDR2 YYDKDF (reference sequence). Losses at the gene ends were 3 bases for V and 4 bases for J; bases not matched to a gene: 10. The CDR3 is CATSSGRDRIIETQYF. For the CDR3, the DNA is TGTGCCACCAGCAGTGGGCGGGACAGGATAATAGAGACCCAGTACTTC.

The J gene is TRBJ2-5, the V gene TRBV9; D possibly corresponds to TRBD2 (6 bases). V shed 0 bases and J shed 5 bases, with 11 bases lying between them. Germline CDR1 SGDLS, CDR2 YYNGEE. The CDR3 is 14 residues long. The CDR3 here is CASSVGGDWETQYF. In DNA form, the CDR3 reads TGTGCCAGCAGCGTAGGGGGGGATTGGGAGACCCAGTACTTC.

This clone appeared a single time. The chain joins TRBV5-1 to TRBJ2-7; TRBD1 might be the D (6 bases). The CDR3 contains 12 residues. Germline V gives CDR1 SGHRS, CDR2 YFSETQ. V lost 2 bases and J 6 bases, leaving 9 bases between the germline ends. In DNA, the CDR3 is TGCGCCAGCAGCTTAGACAGGACCGAGCAGTACTTC. Its translation is CASSLDRTEQYF.

This clone was detected only once. The V gene is TRBV5-6, the J gene TRBJ2-3, with 8 bases matching TRBD2. Germline values: CDR1 SGHDT, CDR2 YYEEEE. The CDR3 has 14 amino acids. Losses at the gene ends were 0 bases for V and 4 bases for J; bases not matched to a gene: 1. The CDR3 loop reads CASSLDGGADTQYF. For the CDR3, the DNA is TGTGCCAGCAGCTTGGACGGGGGGGCAGATACGCAGTATTTT. Complete variable domain (other parts from reference TRBV5-6 and TRBJ2-3): DAGVTQSPTHLIKTRGQQVTLRCSPKSGHDTVSWYQQALGQGPQFIFQYYEEEERQRGNFPDRFSGHQFPNYSSELNVNALLLGDSALYLCASSLDGGADTQYFGPGTRLTVL.

The rearrangement links TRBV5-6 to TRBJ2-2; 8 nucleotides align to TRBD2. V dropped 0 bases and J dropped 2; count of bases not matched to a gene: 6. In germline, CDR1 is SGHDT, CDR2 YYEEEE. The CDR3 is made up of 17 amino acids. CDR3 in amino acids: CASSLDREGLNTGELFF. CDR3 bases: TGTGCCAGCAGCTTGGACCGGGAGGGCCTTAACACCGGGGAGCTGTTTTTT.

V is TRBV25-1 and J is TRBJ1-1; the D gene is possibly TRBD1 (5 bases). This CDR3 has 14 amino acids. Trimming left V 4 bases short and J 3 bases short, with 12 bases between. Germline assignment: CDR1 MGHDK and CDR2 SYGVNS. CDR3 sequence reads: CASSAPGFYTEAFF. The CDR3 nucleotides are TGTGCCAGCAGTGCACCAGGGTTCTACACTGAAGCTTTCTTT.

The table lists this clone with a few counts. This sequence joins TRBV28 and TRBJ2-7; 8 nucleotides agree with TRBD1. From germline, CDR1 is MDHEN and CDR2 SYDVKM. Trimming at V came to 2 bases and at J to 0 bases, leaving 3 bases not matched to a gene. The length of the CDR3 is 15 residues. The CDR3 nucleotides are TGTGCCAGCAGTTTAAGGCAGGGGGCCTCCTACGAGCAGTACTTC. This translates into CASSLRQGASYEQYF.

The chain is built from TRBV9 and TRBJ1-5; D possibly corresponds to TRBD1 (5 bases). Germline V gene data show CDR1 as SGDLS and CDR2 as YYNGEE. The CDR3 consists of 14 residues. The germline V and J ends were trimmed by 0 bases and 6 bases, with 10 bases remaining between them. DNA of the CDR3: TGTGCCAGCAGCGTAGCTGAAGGGGCTCAGCCCCAGCATTTT. Its translation: CASSVAEGAQPQHF. The full variable domain, completed using reference TRBV9 and TRBJ1-5, is DSGVTQTPKHLITATGQRVTLRCSPRSGDLSVYWYQQSLDQGLQFLIQYYNGEERAKGNILERFSAQQFPDLHSELNLSSLELGDSALYFCASSVAEGAQPQHFGDGTRLSIL.

This clone was seen just once. This rearrangement joins TRBV5-1 to TRBJ2-2; D not certain. The CDR3 runs 15 residues. CDR1 is SGHRS and CDR2 is YFSETQ in the germline V gene. Trimming removed 0 bases from V and 0 bases from J, with 6 bases in between. The CDR3 protein is CASSLDTANTGELFF. CDR3 in DNA: TGCGCCAGCAGCTTGGATACAGCGAACACCGGGGAGCTGTTTTTT.

This chain joins TRBV27 and TRBJ1-1, with D perhaps TRBD1 (5 bases). The germline gives CDR1 MNHEY, CDR2 SMNVEV (reference sequence). V lost 7 bases and J lost 5, with 14 bases in between. This CDR3 spans 13 amino acids. The CDR3 nucleotides are TGTGCCAGCAAGGGAGGGGTGGGGACTGAAGCTTTCTTT. Residues: CASKGGVGTEAFF.

The chain combines TRBV6-4 with TRBJ2-2; TRBD1 might be the D (5 bases). The V gene's germline CDR1 is MRHNA and CDR2 SNTAGT. The V end was cut by 2 bases, the J end by 1 base, with 5 bases between. The CDR3 runs 14 residues. The CDR3 DNA is TGTGCCAGCAGTGACGACAGGAACACCGGGGAGCTGTTTTTT. Its translation is CASSDDRNTGELFF.

The chain recombines TRBV2 with TRBJ2-7, with 8 bases identical to TRBD2. This CDR3 contains 16 residues. V was pared by 7 bases and J by 1 base, with 12 bases of the junction left unmatched. Germline V CDR1 and CDR2: SNHLY, FYNNEI. This CDR3 reads CASTTGGGLGSYEQYF. CDR3 DNA sequence: TGTGCCAGCACGACGGGGGGGGGTTTGGGTTCCTACGAGCAGTACTTC.

V and J are TRBV5-8 and TRBJ2-6, with 7 positions matching TRBD1. V shed 1 base, J shed 4 bases, and the junction held 2 bases outside the gene matches. The CDR3 extends over 15 amino acids. The germline CDR1 and CDR2 sequences are SGHTS and YDEGEE. CDR3 protein: CASSLTGVGANVLTF. The CDR3 nucleotides read TGTGCCAGCAGCTTGACAGGGGTCGGGGCCAACGTCCTGACTTTC.

The chain couples TRBV5-1 to TRBJ2-3, with D maybe TRBD2 (5 bases). V lost 4 bases, J lost 0 bases, and 12 bases lay in between. This CDR3 is built from 15 residues. Germline-derived CDR1 and CDR2 are SGHRS and YFSETQ. The chain's CDR3 is CASSVGDPSTDTQYF. CDR3 sequence (DNA): TGCGCCAGCAGCGTGGGAGATCCTAGCACAGATACGCAGTATTTT.

The chain employs TRBV11-2 and TRBJ2-1; TRBD2 aligns across 8 bases. Trimming cost V 6 bases and J 8 bases; bases outside gene matches: 12. The CDR3 has 15 amino acids. CDR1 and CDR2 (germline): SGHAT, FQNNGV. CDR3 coding DNA: TGTGCCAGCAGGGCCGGTGCGGGAGGTCGGGATGAGCAGTTCTTC. Encoded protein: CASRAGAGGRDEQFF.

The chain recombines TRBV27 with TRBJ2-1; TRBD1 agrees at 9 bases. The CDR3 loop spans 15 amino acids. Trimming at V came to 2 bases and at J to 9 bases, leaving 8 bases not matched to a gene. CDR1 is MNHEY and CDR2 is SMNVEV in the germline V gene (reference sequence). As DNA, the CDR3 is TGTGCCAGCAGTTTAAGTTGGGACAGGGCGGCTGAGCAGTTCTTC. Residues: CASSLSWDRAAEQFF.

The chain carries TRBV11-2 and TRBJ2-3, with 8 bases that match TRBD1. The CDR3 sequence is 17 residues long. Germline CDR1 SGHAT, CDR2 FQNNGV. Unmatched junction bases numbered 10, after V lost 5 bases and J lost 0 bases. In DNA form, the CDR3 reads TGTGCCAGCAGCCAGGGGGCGGGGAGAACTAGCACAGATACGCAGTATTTT. Protein: CASSQGAGRTSTDTQYF.

The count of this clone is one. The J gene is TRBJ2-1, the V gene TRBV11-3; possible D gene TRBD2, 5 bases. The germline V gene encodes CDR1 SGHNT and CDR2 YENEEA. Trimming took off 5 bases at V and 4 bases at J, with 18 bases between the two ends. CDR3 size: 16 residues. CDR3 sequence (DNA): TGTGCCAGCAGCACTAGTCCAGGATCCTTGTACAATGAGCAGTTCTTC. Protein product: CASSTSPGSLYNEQFF.

This chain uses TRBV7-6 with TRBJ1-4; a possible D gene is TRBD1 (5 bases). Germline V lookup: CDR1 SGHVS, CDR2 FNYEAQ. CDR3 length: 14 residues. V dropped 6 bases and J dropped 0 bases, with 8 bases sitting between them. CDR3 sequence: CASSTGATNEKLFF. The CDR3 DNA sequence: TGTGCCAGCAGTACAGGTGCAACTAATGAAAAACTGTTTTTT.

The gene calls are TRBV15 and TRBJ2-7; maybe TRBD2 (5 bases). The CDR3 is 13 residues long. The V end lost 4 bases, the J end lost 1 base, and 8 bases lay between the germline ends. Germline assignment: CDR1 LNHNV and CDR2 YYDKDF (reference sequence). The CDR3 sequence: CATSTAGSYEQYF. CDR3 nucleotide sequence: TGTGCCACCAGCACTGCGGGTTCCTACGAGCAGTACTTC.